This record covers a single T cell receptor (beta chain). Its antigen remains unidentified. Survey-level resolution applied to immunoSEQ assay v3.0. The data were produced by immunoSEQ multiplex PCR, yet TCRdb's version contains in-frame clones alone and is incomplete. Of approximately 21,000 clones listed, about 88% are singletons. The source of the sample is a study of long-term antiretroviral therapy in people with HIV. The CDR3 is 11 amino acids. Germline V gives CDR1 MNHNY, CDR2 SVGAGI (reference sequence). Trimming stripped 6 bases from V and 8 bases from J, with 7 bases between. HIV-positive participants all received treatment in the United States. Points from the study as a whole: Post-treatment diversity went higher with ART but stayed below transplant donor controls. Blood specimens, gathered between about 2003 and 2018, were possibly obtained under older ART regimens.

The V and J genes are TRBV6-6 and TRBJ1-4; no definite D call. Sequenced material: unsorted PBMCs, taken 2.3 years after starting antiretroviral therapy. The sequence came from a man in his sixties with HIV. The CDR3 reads CASRLTEKLFF. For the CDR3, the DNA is TGTGCCAGCAGATTGACAGAAAAACTGTTTTTT.